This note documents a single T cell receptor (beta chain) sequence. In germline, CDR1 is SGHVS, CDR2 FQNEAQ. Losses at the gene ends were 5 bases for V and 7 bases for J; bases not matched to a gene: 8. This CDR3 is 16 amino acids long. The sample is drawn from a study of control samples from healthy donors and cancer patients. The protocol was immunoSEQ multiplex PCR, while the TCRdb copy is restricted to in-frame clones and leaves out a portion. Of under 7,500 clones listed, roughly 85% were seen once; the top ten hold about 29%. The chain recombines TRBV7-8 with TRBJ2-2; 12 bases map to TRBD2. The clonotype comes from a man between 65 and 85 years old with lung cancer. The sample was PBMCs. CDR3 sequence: CASSALAGGWSGELFF. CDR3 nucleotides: TGTGCCAGCAGCGCCCTAGCGGGAGGGTGGAGCGGGGAGCTGTTTTTT.